Listed here is a single TCR beta chain. Its antigen is not known. The data derive from a study of shared clonotypes between healthy human individuals. Trimming removed 9 bases at V and 5 bases at J, with 17 bases between. The CDR3 is 14 residues long. Germline-derived CDR1 and CDR2 are SGHRS and YFSETQ. PCR replicates from unsorted PBMC used about 290 ng DNA, and this amount was some 31,000 T cell genomes. Using immunoSEQ multiplex PCR, the repertoire was profiled, and TCRdb retains in-frame clones only, with some absent. This sample has 520,000 or so clones, with roughly 78% found just once. Study observations and caveats: An anticipated effect of sequencing depth on clonotype sharing among donors was recognized. Specimens sampled were limited to blood, with tissue repertoires likely differing.

Sequenced sample: PBMCs. V and J are TRBV5-1 and TRBJ2-2; D gene unclear. The origin of this receptor is a woman aged 40 to 49 in good health. Some clones in this sample may be carry-over from other donors' samples. CDR3 protein: CAIYPGSKTGELFF. CDR3 nucleotides: TGCGCCATCTACCCGGGTTCCAAAACCGGGGAGCTGTTTTTT.